Following are 8 T cell receptor beta chains from one sample sequenced in a study of blood T cell repertoires in COVID-19. Sequencing used immunoSEQ multiplex PCR; TCRdb keeps in-frame clones, though not all of them. The sample lists about 190,000 clones, more than 85% seen once, with around 24% in the top ten. Sequencing used PBMCs or T cells enriched from blood (not recorded which). These receptors all stem from a woman between 35 and 50 years old in a cohort exposed to, infected with or recovered from COVID-19 (not recorded which).

J is TRBJ2-7 and V is TRBV21-1; the table's D call of TRBD2 was not tested on the DNA. TRBV21-1 is marked as a pseudogene. CDR3 size: 16 residues. Here the CDR3 reads CASSKGETSSSYEQYF. Here the CDR3 DNA reads TGTGCCAGCAGCAAAGGGGAGACTAGCAGCTCCTACGAGCAGTACTTC.

The chain links TRBV6-1 to TRBJ1-2, with D tentatively TRBD1 (6 bases). Germline V lookup: CDR1 MNHNS, CDR2 SASEGT. This CDR3 contains 14 residues. Trimming pared 3 bases from V and 4 bases from J, leaving 12 bases between. This CDR3 reads CASSEWGLGYGYTF. The DNA for the CDR3 is TGTGCCAGCAGTGAGTGGGGGCTGGGCTATGGCTACACCTTC.

The genes are TRBV11-3 and TRBJ2-3, with D possibly TRBD1 on 6 matching bases. The germline CDR1 and CDR2 sequences are SGHNT and YENEEA. CDR3 size: 16 residues. Trimming shortened V by 1 base and J by 5 bases, and 16 bases separated the two germline ends. The CDR3: CASSLGSGTLLDTQYF. As DNA, the CDR3 is TGTGCCAGCAGCTTAGGGTCCGGGACATTACTAGATACGCAGTATTTT.

This sequence joins TRBV10-3 and TRBJ2-3; 10 positions match TRBD2. The CDR3 length is 17 residues. Germline CDR1 ENHRY, CDR2 SYGVKD. J lost 0 bases, V lost 1 base, and 4 bases had no gene match. This CDR3 reads CAISEFTSGASTDTQYF. In nucleotides, the CDR3 is TGTGCCATCAGTGAGTTTACTAGCGGGGCTAGCACAGATACGCAGTATTTT.

This chain links TRBV5-6 with TRBJ2-2, with D perhaps matching TRBD1 (5 bases). V was pared by 7 bases and J by 6 bases, with 16 bases between. The CDR3 extends over 14 amino acids. Germline values: CDR1 SGHDT, CDR2 YYEEEE. In nucleotides, the CDR3 is TGTGCCAGCTCTGGGAAAATCAGGGCCGGGGAGCTGTTTTTT. Translated, it gives CASSGKIRAGELFF.

The genes are TRBV5-1 and TRBJ2-3, with TRBD1 matching over 9 bases. Germline assignment: CDR1 SGHRS and CDR2 YFSETQ. After removal of 4 bases from V and 4 bases from J, the junction contained 7 bases not matched to a gene. This CDR3 contains 15 residues. The CDR3 is CASSEQGARADTQYF. CDR3 sequence (DNA): TGCGCCAGCAGCGAACAGGGGGCGCGGGCAGATACGCAGTATTTT. The full variable domain, its missing parts supplied by reference TRBV5-1 and TRBJ2-3, is KAGVTQTPRYLIKTRGQQVTLSCSPISGHRSVSWYQQTPGQGLQFLFEYFSETQRNKGNFPGRFSGRQFSNSRSEMNVSTLELGDSALYLCASSEQGARADTQYFGPGTRLTVL.

The chain links TRBV3-1 (or the pseudogene TRBV3-2) to TRBJ2-6, with a possible D match to TRBD2 (7 bases). CDR1 LGHDT and CDR2 YNNKEL come from the germline V gene (reference sequence). Trimming took off 2 bases at V and 9 bases at J, with 29 bases between the two ends. The CDR3 spans 20 residues. Here the CDR3 DNA reads TGTGCCAGCAGCCAACCGGGCCTGGGAGACGGGGGGCGAGGTTACAACGTCCTGACTTTC. It encodes CASSQPGLGDGGRGYNVLTF.

The chain combines TRBV2 with TRBJ1-2; D call uncertain. Trimming left V 0 bases short and J 8 bases short, with 7 bases between. The CDR3 consists of 12 residues. Germline V gives CDR1 SNHLY, CDR2 FYNNEI. CDR3 DNA: TGTGCCAGCAGTGAAGCCCGGGAGGGCTACACCTTC. Translated: CASSEAREGYTF.